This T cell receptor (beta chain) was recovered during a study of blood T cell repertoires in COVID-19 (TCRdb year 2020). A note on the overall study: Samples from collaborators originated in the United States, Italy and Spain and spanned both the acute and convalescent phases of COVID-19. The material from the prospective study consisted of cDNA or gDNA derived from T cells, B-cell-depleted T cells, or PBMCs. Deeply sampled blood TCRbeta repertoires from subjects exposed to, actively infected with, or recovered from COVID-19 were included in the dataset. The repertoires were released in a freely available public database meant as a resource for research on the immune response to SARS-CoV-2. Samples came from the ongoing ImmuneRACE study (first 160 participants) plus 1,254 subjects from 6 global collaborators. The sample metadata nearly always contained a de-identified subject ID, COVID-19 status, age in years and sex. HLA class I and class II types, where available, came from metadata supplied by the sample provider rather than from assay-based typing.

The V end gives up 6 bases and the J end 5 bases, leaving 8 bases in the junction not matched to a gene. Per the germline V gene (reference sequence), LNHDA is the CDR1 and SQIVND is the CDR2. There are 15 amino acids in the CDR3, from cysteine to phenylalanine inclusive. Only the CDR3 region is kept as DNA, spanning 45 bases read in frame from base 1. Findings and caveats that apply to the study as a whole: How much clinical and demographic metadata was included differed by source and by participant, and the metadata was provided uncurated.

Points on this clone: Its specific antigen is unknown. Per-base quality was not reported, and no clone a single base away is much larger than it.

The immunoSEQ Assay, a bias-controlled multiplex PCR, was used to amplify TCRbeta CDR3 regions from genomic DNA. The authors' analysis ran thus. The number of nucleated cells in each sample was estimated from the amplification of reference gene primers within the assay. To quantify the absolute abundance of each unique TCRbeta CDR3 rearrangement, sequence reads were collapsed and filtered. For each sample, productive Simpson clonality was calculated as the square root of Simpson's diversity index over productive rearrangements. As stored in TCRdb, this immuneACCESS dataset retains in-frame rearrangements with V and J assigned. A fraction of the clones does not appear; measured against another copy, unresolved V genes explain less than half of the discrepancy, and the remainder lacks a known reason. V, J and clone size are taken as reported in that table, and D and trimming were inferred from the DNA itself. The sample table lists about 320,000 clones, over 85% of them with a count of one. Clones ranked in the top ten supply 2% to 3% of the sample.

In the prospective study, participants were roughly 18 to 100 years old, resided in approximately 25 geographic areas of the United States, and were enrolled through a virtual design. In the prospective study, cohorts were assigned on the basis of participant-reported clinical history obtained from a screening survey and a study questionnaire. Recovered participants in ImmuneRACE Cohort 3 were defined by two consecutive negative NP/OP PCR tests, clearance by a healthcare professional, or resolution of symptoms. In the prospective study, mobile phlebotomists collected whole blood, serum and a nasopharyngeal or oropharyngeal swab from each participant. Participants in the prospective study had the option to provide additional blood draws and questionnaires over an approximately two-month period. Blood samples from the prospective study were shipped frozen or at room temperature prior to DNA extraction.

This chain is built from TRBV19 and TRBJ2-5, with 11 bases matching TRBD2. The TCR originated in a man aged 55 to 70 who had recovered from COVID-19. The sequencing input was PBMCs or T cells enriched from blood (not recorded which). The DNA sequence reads TGTGCCAGTAGGCCTCTAGCGGGGGGACGGGAGACCCAGTACTTC. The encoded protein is CASRPLAGGRETQYF.